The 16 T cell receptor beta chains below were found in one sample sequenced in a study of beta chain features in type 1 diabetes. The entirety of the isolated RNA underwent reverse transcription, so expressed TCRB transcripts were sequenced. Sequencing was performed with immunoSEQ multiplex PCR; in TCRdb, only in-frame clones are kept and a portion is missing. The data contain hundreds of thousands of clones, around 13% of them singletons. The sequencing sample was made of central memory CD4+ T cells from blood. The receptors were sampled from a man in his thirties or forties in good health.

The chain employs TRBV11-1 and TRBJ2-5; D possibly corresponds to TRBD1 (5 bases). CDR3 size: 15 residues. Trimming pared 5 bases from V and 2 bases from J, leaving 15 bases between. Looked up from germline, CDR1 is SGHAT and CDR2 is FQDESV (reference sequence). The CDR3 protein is CASSPKGVLQETQYF. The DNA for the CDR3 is TGTGCCAGCAGCCCCAAAGGGGTCCTTCAAGAGACCCAGTACTTC.

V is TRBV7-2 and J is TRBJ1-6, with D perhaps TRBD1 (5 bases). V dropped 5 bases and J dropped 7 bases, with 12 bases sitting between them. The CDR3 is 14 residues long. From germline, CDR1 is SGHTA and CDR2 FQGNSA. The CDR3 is CASSPQGINSPLHF. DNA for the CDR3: TGTGCCAGCAGCCCGCAGGGAATCAATTCACCCCTCCACTTT.

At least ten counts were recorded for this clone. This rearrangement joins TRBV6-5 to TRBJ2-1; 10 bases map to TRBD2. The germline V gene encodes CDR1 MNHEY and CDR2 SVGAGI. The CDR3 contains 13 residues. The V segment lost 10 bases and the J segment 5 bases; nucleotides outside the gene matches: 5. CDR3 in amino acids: CATLAGEHNEQFF. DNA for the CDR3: TGTGCCACCCTAGCGGGAGAGCACAATGAGCAGTTCTTC.

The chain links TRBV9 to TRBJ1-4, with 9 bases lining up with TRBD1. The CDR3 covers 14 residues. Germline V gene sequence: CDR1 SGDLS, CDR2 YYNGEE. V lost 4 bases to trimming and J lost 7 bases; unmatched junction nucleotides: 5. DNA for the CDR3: TGTGCCAGCAGCACACAGGGGGCGCCTGAAAAACTGTTTTTT. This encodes CASSTQGAPEKLFF.

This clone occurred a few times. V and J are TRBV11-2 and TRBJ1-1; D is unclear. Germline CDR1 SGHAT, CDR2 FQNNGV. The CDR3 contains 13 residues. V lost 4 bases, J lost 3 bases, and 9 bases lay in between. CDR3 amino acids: CASSSGPYTEAFF. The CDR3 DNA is TGTGCCAGCAGCTCCGGGCCGTACACTGAAGCTTTCTTT.

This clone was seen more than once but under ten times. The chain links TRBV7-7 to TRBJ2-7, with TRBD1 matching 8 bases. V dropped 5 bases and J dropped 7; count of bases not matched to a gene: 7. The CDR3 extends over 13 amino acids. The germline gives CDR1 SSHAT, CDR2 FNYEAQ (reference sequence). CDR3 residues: CASSPDRGGEQYF. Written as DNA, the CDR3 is TGTGCCAGCAGCCCCGACAGGGGAGGAGAGCAGTACTTC.

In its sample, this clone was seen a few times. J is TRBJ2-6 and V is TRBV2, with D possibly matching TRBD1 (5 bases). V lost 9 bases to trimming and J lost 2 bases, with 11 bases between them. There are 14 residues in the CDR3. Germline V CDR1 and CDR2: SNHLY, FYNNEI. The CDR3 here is CASALGAGANVLTF. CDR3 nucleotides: TGTGCCAGTGCTTTAGGGGCTGGGGCCAACGTCCTGACTTTC.

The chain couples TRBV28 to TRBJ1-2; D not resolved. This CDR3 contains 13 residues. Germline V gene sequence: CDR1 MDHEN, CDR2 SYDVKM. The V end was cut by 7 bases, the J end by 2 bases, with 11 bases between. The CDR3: CASTPVGNYGYTF. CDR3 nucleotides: TGTGCCAGCACCCCTGTAGGAAACTATGGCTACACCTTC.

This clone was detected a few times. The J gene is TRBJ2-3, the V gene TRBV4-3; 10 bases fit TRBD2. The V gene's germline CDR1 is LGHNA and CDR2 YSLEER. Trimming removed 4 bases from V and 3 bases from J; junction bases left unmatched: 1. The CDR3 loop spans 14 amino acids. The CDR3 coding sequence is TGCGCCAGCAGCCTGGGACTAGCGACAGATACGCAGTATTTT. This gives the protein CASSLGLATDTQYF.

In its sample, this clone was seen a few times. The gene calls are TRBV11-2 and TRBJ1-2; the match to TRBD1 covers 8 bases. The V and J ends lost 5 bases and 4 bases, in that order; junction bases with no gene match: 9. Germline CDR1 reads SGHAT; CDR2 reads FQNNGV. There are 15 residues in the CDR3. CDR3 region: CASSPNLQGVYGYTF. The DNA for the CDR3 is TGTGCCAGCAGCCCCAACCTACAGGGGGTCTATGGCTACACCTTC. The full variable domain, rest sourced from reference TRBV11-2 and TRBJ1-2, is EAGVAQSPRYKIIEKRQSVAFWCNPISGHATLYWYQQILGQGPKLLIQFQNNGVVDDSQLPKDRFSAERLKGVDSTLKIQPAKLEDSAVYLCASSPNLQGVYGYTFGSGTRLTVV.

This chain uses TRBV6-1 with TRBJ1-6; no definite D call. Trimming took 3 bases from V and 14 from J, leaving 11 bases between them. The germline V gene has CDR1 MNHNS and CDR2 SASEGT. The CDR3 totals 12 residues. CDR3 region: CASSERAQTLHF. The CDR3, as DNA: TGTGCCAGCAGTGAGCGAGCCCAAACCCTCCACTTT.

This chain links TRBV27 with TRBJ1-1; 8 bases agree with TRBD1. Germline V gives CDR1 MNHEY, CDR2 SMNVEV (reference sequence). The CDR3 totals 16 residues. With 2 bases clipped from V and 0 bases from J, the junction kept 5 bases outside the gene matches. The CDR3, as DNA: TGTGCCAGCAGTTTAATCTCGACAGGGGTGAACACTGAAGCTTTCTTT. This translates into CASSLISTGVNTEAFF.

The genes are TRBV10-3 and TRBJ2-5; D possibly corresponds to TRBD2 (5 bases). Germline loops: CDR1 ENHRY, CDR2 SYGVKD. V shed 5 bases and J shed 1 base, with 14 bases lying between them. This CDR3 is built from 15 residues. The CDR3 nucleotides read TGTGCCATCAGTTTCGAGGGAACCCCCCAAGAGACCCAGTACTTC. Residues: CAISFEGTPQETQYF.

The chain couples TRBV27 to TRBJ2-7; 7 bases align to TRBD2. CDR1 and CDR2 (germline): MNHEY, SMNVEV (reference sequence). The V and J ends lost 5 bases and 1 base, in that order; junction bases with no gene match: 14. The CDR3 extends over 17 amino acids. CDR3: CASSHIAWDYKSYEQYF. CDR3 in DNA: TGTGCCAGCAGTCATATAGCCTGGGACTACAAGTCCTACGAGCAGTACTTC.

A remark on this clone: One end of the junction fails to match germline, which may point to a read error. DNA for the CDR3: TGTGCCAGCAGTTATGGGCGGTCACGGCTAAATGAAAAACTGTTTTTT. Encoded protein: CASSYGRSRLNEKLFF. The chain couples TRBV10-3 to TRBJ1-4; D uncertain. CDR3 length: 16 amino acids. The germline V gene has CDR1 ENHRY and CDR2 SYGVKD.

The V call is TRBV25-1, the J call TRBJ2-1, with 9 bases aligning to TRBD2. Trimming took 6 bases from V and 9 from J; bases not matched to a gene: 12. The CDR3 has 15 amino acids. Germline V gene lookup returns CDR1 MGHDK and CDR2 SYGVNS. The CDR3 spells CASSSGLAGFGEQFF. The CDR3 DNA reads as TGTGCCAGCAGCTCAGGCCTAGCGGGGTTTGGTGAGCAGTTCTTC.